This passage covers 15 T cell receptor beta chains from one sample sequenced in a study of T cell responses to AZD1222 COVID-19 vaccine. Assay: immunoSEQ multiplex PCR; the TCRdb copy retains only in-frame clones and omits some. The table shows around 50,000 clones, with around 88% occurring only once. The source material was peripheral blood, sampled on day 0 of AZD1222 vaccination. All receptors come from an adult in good health.

The chain has TRBV6-1 and TRBJ2-5; TRBD2 matches 14 bases. Per germline, CDR1 MNHNS and CDR2 SASEGT. The J segment lost 2 bases and the V segment lost 0 bases, leaving 2 bases of the junction unmatched. This CDR3 is 17 amino acids long. CDR3 in DNA: TGTGCCAGCAGTGAAGCGGGACTAGCGGGAGTTCAAGAGACCCAGTACTTC. It translates to CASSEAGLAGVQETQYF.

This chain joins TRBV15 and TRBJ2-7, with D maybe TRBD2 (6 bases). CDR3 length: 13 residues. Deletions cut 1 base from V and 3 bases from J, with 7 bases between. Germline CDR1 and CDR2: LNHNV and YYDKDF (reference sequence). The CDR3 spells CATSRGGLYEQYF. The CDR3 nucleotides are TGTGCCACCAGCAGAGGGGGACTCTACGAGCAGTACTTC.

The chain carries TRBV13 and TRBJ2-7, with 11 nucleotides matching TRBD2. The V and J ends lost 5 bases and 3 bases, in that order; junction bases with no gene match: 3. The V gene's germline CDR1 is PRHDT and CDR2 FYEKMQ (reference sequence). The CDR3 totals 14 residues. The CDR3 sequence: CASSQTSGNYEQYF. CDR3 nucleotide sequence: TGTGCCAGCAGCCAGACTAGCGGGAACTACGAGCAGTACTTC.

The rearrangement uses TRBV28 and TRBJ2-7, with 8 nucleotides matching TRBD1. This CDR3 has 13 residues. Germline lookup yields CDR1 MDHEN and CDR2 SYDVKM. V was clipped by 10 bases and J by 4 bases; unmatched bases: 9. CDR3 coding DNA: TGTGCCACCACCGGGACAGGTGGGTACGAGCAGTACTTC. This gives the protein CATTGTGGYEQYF.

The chain uses TRBV5-1 and TRBJ2-7; 12 bases align to TRBD2. Germline CDR1 and CDR2: SGHRS and YFSETQ. The CDR3 contains 15 residues. After removal of 4 bases from V and 3 bases from J, the junction contained 5 bases not matched to a gene. This chain's CDR3 is CASSPGTSGFYEQYF. In DNA, the CDR3 is TGCGCCAGCAGCCCCGGGACTAGCGGGTTCTACGAGCAGTACTTC.

In regard to this clone: Other DNA sequences in the same sample also yield this CDR3. This chain connects TRBV9 to TRBJ1-1; D perhaps matches TRBD1 (6 bases). The V gene lost 0 bases and the J gene lost 5 bases, with 8 bases spanning the gap. This CDR3 region has 13 residues. From germline, CDR1 is SGDLS and CDR2 YYNGEE. For the CDR3, the DNA is TGTGCCAGCAGCGTAGACAGGGTAACTGAAGCTTTCTTT. Protein product: CASSVDRVTEAFF.

This clone showed up just a few times. The chain employs TRBV29-1 and TRBJ2-7; D unresolved. Germline assignment: CDR1 SQVTM and CDR2 ANQGSEA. V shed 7 bases and J shed 4 bases, with 14 bases lying between them. The CDR3 spans 12 residues. CDR3 sequence reads: CSAETSGYEQYF. CDR3 bases: TGCAGCGCCGAAACTTCTGGGTACGAGCAGTACTTC.

A single count supports this clone. This chain uses TRBV4-2 with TRBJ1-5; 8 positions match TRBD1. Trimming took 10 bases from V and 2 from J; bases not matched to a gene: 16. The CDR3 contains 17 residues. Germline values: CDR1 LGHNA, CDR2 YNFKEQ. The CDR3 sequence is CANSGTGNSMGNQPQHF. The CDR3 DNA reads TGTGCCAACTCCGGGACAGGCAATTCAATGGGCAATCAGCCCCAGCATTTT.

This chain links TRBV7-2 with TRBJ1-5, with D hard to call. V was cut by 4 bases and J by 3 bases, with 10 bases left in between. Germline values: CDR1 SGHTA, CDR2 FQGNSA. This CDR3 is built from 14 residues. The DNA for the CDR3 is TGTGCCAGCAGCTCCCGGCCCGACAATCAGCCCCAGCATTTT. This encodes CASSSRPDNQPQHF.

V and J are TRBV11-2 and TRBJ2-7; TRBD2 matches at 8 bases. CDR3 size: 14 residues. V lost 5 bases to trimming and J lost 0 bases; unmatched junction nucleotides: 3. CDR1 and CDR2 (germline): SGHAT, FQNNGV. The CDR3, as DNA: TGTGCCAGCAGCGTACTAGCGGACTCCTACGAGCAGTACTTC. Its protein is CASSVLADSYEQYF.

The gene calls are TRBV5-4 and TRBJ1-1; 7 bases match TRBD1. The length of the CDR3 is 14 residues. V shed 1 base, J shed 3 bases, and the junction held 3 bases outside the gene matches. Germline lookup yields CDR1 SGHNT and CDR2 YYREEE (reference sequence). The CDR3: CASSLFQGDTEAFF. CDR3 in DNA: TGTGCCAGCAGCTTGTTCCAGGGGGACACTGAAGCTTTCTTT.

The chain links TRBV5-1 to TRBJ1-1, with 10 bases that match TRBD1. J gave up 0 bases and V 0 bases, and 2 bases lay outside the gene matches. The CDR3 length is 16 residues. Germline V CDR1 and CDR2: SGHRS, YFSETQ. The CDR3 region has the DNA TGCGCCAGCAGCTTGGGGGACAGGGGAATGAACACTGAAGCTTTCTTT. Protein sequence: CASSLGDRGMNTEAFF. The full variable domain, in which reference TRBV5-1 and TRBJ1-1 provide the parts outside the CDR3, is KAGVTQTPRYLIKTRGQQVTLSCSPISGHRSVSWYQQTPGQGLQFLFEYFSETQRNKGNFPGRFSGRQFSNSRSEMNVSTLELGDSALYLCASSLGDRGMNTEAFFGQGTRLTVV.

This clone is a singleton in its sample. The chain carries TRBV7-8 and TRBJ1-4; possibly TRBD1 for D (5 bases). CDR1 and CDR2 from the germline V gene are SGHVS and FQNEAQ. The ends were cut back, 5 bases at V and 8 bases at J, with 27 bases in the middle. CDR3 length: 18 residues. The CDR3 reads CASSPRRGPPQPREKLFF. CDR3 bases: TGTGCCAGCAGCCCAAGAAGGGGACCTCCCCAACCAAGGGAAAAACTGTTTTTT. The whole variable domain, filled in from reference TRBV7-8 and TRBJ1-4, reads GAGVSQSPRYKVAKRGQDVALRCDPISGHVSLFWYQQALGQGPEFLTYFQNEAQLDKSGLPSDRFFAERPEGSVSTLKIQRTQQEDSAVYLCASSPRRGPPQPREKLFFGSGTQLSVL.

The chain joins TRBV5-1 to TRBJ1-5; 9 positions agree with TRBD1. After removal of 0 bases from V and 4 bases from J, the junction contained 5 bases not matched to a gene. The V gene's germline CDR1 is SGHRS and CDR2 YFSETQ. The CDR3 runs 16 residues. This chain's CDR3 is CASSLDGTGPNQPQHF. The CDR3 nucleotides are TGCGCCAGCAGCTTGGACGGGACAGGGCCAAATCAGCCCCAGCATTTT. Filled out from reference TRBV5-1 and TRBJ1-5, the complete variable domain reads KAGVTQTPRYLIKTRGQQVTLSCSPISGHRSVSWYQQTPGQGLQFLFEYFSETQRNKGNFPGRFSGRQFSNSRSEMNVSTLELGDSALYLCASSLDGTGPNQPQHFGDGTRLSIL.

This sequence joins TRBV5-1 and TRBJ2-7; no firm D call. This CDR3 is 13 amino acids long. V lost 2 bases, J lost 0 bases, and 6 bases lay in between. In germline, CDR1 is SGHRS, CDR2 YFSETQ. The CDR3 sequence is CASSFGYSYEQYF. For the CDR3, the DNA is TGCGCCAGCAGCTTCGGATACTCCTACGAGCAGTACTTC.